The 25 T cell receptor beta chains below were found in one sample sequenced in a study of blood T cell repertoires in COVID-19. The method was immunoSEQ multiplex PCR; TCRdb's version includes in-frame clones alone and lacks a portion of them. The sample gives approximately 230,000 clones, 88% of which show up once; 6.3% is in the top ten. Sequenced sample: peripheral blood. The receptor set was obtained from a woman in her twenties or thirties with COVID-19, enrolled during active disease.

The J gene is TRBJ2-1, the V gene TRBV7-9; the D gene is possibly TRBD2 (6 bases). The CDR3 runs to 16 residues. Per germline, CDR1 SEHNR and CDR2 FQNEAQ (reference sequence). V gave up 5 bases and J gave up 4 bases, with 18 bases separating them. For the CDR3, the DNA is TGTGCCAGCAGCCGACTAGAGGAGCGGAAGTACAATGAGCAGTTCTTC. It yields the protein CASSRLEERKYNEQFF. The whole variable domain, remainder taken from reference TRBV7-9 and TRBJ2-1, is DTGVSQNPRHKITKRGQNVTFRCDPISEHNRLYWYRQTLGQGPEFLTYFQNEAQLEKSRLLSDRFSAERPKGSFSTLEIQRTEQGDSAMYLCASSRLEERKYNEQFFGPGTRLTVL.

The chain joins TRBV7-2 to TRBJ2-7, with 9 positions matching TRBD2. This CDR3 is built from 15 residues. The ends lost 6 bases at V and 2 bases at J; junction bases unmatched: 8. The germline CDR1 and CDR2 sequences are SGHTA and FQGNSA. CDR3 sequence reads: CASSLDGTSPYEQYV. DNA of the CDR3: TGTGCCAGCAGTCTCGACGGGACTAGCCCCTACGAGCAGTACGTC.

The CDR3 DNA reads as TGTGCCAGCAGCTTAGCCCTAGCGGGGGGTACAGATACGCAGTATTTT. This sequence encodes CASSLALAGGTDTQYF. The chain combines TRBV11-2 with TRBJ2-3; TRBD2 matches 11 bases. Trimming took 1 base from V and 3 from J; bases not matched to a gene: 3. This CDR3 has 16 residues. Germline V gene sequence: CDR1 SGHAT, CDR2 FQNNGV.

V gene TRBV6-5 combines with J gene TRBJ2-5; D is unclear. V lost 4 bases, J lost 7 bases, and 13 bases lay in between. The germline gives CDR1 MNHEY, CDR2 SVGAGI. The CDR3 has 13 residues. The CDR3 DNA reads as TGTGCCAGCAGTTCGACTGTCCTCGGGACCCAGTACTTC. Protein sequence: CASSSTVLGTQYF.

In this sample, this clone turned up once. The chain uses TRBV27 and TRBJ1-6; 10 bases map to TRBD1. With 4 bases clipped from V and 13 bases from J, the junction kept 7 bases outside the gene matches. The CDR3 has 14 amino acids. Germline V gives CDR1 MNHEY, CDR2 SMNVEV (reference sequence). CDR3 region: CASSWRTGGDPLHF. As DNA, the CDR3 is TGTGCCAGCAGTTGGCGGACAGGGGGAGACCCCCTCCACTTT.

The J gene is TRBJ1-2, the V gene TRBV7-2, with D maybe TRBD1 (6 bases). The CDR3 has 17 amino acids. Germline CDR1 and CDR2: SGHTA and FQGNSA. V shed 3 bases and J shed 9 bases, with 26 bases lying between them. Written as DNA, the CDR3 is TGTGCCAGCAGCTTTCTGGCAGGGGCGGGAGGTTCTGAAAGCTACACCTTC. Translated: CASSFLAGAGGSESYTF.

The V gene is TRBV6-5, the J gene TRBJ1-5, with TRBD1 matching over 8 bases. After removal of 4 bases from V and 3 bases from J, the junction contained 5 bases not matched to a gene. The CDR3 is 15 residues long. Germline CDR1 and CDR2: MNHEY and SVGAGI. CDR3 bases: TGTGCCAGCAGTTGGTCCAGGGGGCACAATCAGCCCCAGCATTTT. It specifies CASSWSRGHNQPQHF.

The CDR3 spells CASSPEEAGNNEQFF. The CDR3 DNA follows: TGTGCCAGCTCCCCGGAGGAGGCTGGGAACAATGAGCAGTTCTTC. The rearrangement uses TRBV18 and TRBJ2-1, with D possibly matching TRBD2 (5 bases). Germline values: CDR1 KGHSH, CDR2 LQKENI. Trimming pared 6 bases from V and 5 bases from J, leaving 17 bases between. This CDR3 spans 15 amino acids.

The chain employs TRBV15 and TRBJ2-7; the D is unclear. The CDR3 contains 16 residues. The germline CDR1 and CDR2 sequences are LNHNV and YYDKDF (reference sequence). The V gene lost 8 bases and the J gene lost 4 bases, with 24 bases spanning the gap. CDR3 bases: TGTGCCACCGTGTTCCCCGACGCTGACTCCGGTTACGAGCAGTACGTC. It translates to CATVFPDADSGYEQYV.

The CDR3 sequence is CASSLRSRDEQYF. The CDR3 nucleotides read TGTGCCAGCAGCTTAAGAAGCAGGGACGAGCAGTACTTC. The chain links TRBV7-2 to TRBJ2-7; D is perhaps TRBD1 (5 bases). Deletions cut 2 bases from V and 5 bases from J, with 10 bases between. The V gene's germline CDR1 is SGHTA and CDR2 FQGNSA. CDR3 length equals 13 residues. Supplemented by reference TRBV7-2 and TRBJ2-7, the full variable domain reads GAGVSQSPSNKVTEKGKDVELRCDPISGHTALYWYRQSLGQGLEFLIYFQGNSAPDKSGLPSDRFSAERTGGSVSTLTIQRTQQEDSAVYLCASSLRSRDEQYFGPGTRLTVT.

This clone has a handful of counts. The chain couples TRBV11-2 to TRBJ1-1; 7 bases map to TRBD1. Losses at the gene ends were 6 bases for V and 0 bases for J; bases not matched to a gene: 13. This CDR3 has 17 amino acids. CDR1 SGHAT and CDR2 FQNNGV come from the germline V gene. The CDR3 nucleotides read TGTGCCAGCAGAAAAACAGACAGGGAAAGTATGAACACTGAAGCTTTCTTT. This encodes CASRKTDRESMNTEAFF. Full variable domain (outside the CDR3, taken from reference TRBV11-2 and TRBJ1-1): EAGVAQSPRYKIIEKRQSVAFWCNPISGHATLYWYQQILGQGPKLLIQFQNNGVVDDSQLPKDRFSAERLKGVDSTLKIQPAKLEDSAVYLCASRKTDRESMNTEAFFGQGTRLTVV.

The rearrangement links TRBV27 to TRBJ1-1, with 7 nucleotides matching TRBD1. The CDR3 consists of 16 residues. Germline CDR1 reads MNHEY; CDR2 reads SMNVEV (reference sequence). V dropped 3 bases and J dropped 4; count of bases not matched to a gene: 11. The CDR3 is CASSLSRQGRPTEAFF. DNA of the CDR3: TGTGCCAGCAGTTTGAGTCGACAGGGAAGGCCCACTGAAGCTTTCTTT.

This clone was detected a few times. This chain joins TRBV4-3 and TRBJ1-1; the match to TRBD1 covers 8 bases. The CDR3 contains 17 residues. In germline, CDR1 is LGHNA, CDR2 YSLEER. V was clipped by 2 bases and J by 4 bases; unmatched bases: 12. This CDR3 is CASSQNPLGQGATEAFF. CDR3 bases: TGCGCCAGCAGCCAAAACCCCCTCGGACAGGGCGCCACTGAAGCTTTCTTT.

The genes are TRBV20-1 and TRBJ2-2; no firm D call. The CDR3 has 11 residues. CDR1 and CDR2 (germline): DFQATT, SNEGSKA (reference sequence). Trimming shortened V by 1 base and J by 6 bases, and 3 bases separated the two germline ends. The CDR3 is CSARAAGELFF. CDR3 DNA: TGCAGTGCTAGAGCTGCCGGGGAGCTGTTTTTT.

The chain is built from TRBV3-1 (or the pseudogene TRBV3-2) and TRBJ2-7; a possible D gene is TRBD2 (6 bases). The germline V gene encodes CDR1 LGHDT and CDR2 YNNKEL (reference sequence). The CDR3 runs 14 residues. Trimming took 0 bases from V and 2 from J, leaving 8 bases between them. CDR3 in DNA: TGTGCCAGCAGCCAAGATGGAGGGGCCTACGAGCAGTACTTC. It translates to CASSQDGGAYEQYF.

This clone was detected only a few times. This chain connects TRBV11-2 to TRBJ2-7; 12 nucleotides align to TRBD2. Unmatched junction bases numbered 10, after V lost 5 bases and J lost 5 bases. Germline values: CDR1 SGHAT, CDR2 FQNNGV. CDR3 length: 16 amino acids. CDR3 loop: CASSARLAGDYNEQYF. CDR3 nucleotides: TGTGCCAGCAGCGCGCGACTAGCGGGGGATTACAACGAGCAGTACTTC.

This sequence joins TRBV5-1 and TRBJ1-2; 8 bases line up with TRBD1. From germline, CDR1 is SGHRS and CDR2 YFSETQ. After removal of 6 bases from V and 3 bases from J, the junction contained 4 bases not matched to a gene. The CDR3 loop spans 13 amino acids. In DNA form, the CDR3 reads TGCGCCAGCACCGGGACAGGAGACTATGGCTACACCTTC. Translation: CASTGTGDYGYTF. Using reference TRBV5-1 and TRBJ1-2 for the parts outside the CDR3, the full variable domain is KAGVTQTPRYLIKTRGQQVTLSCSPISGHRSVSWYQQTPGQGLQFLFEYFSETQRNKGNFPGRFSGRQFSNSRSEMNVSTLELGDSALYLCASTGTGDYGYTFGSGTRLTVV.

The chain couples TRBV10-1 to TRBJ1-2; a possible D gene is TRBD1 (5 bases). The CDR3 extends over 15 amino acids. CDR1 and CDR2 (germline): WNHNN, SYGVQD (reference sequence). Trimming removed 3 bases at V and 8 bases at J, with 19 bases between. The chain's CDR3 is CASSDSYAGPQGYTF. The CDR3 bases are TGCGCCAGCAGTGATTCTTATGCGGGACCTCAGGGCTACACCTTC.

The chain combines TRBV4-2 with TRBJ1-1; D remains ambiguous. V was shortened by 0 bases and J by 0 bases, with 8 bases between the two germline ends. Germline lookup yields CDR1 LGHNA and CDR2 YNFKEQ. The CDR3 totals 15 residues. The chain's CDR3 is CASSQDRELNTEAFF. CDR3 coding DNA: TGTGCCAGCAGCCAAGATAGGGAGTTGAACACTGAAGCTTTCTTT.

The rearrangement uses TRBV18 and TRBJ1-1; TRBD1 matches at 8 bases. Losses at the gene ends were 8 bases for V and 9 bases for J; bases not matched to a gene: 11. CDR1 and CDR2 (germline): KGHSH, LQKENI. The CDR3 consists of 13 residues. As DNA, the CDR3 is TGTGCCAGCAGACTTGAGACAGGGGTTAAAGCTTTCTTT. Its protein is CASRLETGVKAFF.

CDR3 coding DNA: TGTGCCAGCAGCTTAACCGGGTTCGAAGCTTTCTTT. This translates into CASSLTGFEAFF. The V and J genes are TRBV7-8 and TRBJ1-1; unclear D gene. V gave up 2 bases and J gave up 8 bases, with 9 bases separating them. The CDR3 spans 12 residues. The germline V gene encodes CDR1 SGHVS and CDR2 FQNEAQ. The whole variable domain, filled in from reference TRBV7-8 and TRBJ1-1, reads GAGVSQSPRYKVAKRGQDVALRCDPISGHVSLFWYQQALGQGPEFLTYFQNEAQLDKSGLPSDRFFAERPEGSVSTLKIQRTQQEDSAVYLCASSLTGFEAFFGQGTRLTVV.

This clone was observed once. The CDR3 DNA sequence: TGTGCCAGAAGCCCGACTTGGCGCGGGAGTAATTACGAGCAGTACGTC. Translated: CARSPTWRGSNYEQYV. The rearrangement uses TRBV7-5 and TRBJ2-7; the DNA was not compared with TRBD2, the D call given in the table. TRBV7-5 is assigned pseudogene status. The CDR3 contains 16 residues.

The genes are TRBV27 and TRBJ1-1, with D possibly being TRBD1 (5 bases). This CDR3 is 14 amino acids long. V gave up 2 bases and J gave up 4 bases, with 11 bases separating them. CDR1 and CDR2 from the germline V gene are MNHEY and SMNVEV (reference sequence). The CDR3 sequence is CASSLPDRPTEAFF. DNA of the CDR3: TGTGCCAGCAGTTTACCCGACAGACCCACTGAAGCTTTCTTT.

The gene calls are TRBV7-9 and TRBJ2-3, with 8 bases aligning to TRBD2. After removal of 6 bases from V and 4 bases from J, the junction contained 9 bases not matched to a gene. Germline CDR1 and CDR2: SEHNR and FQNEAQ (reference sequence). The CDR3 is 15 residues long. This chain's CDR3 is CASRSREGHADTQYF. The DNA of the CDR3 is TGTGCCAGCAGGTCCCGGGAGGGCCATGCAGATACGCAGTATTTT.

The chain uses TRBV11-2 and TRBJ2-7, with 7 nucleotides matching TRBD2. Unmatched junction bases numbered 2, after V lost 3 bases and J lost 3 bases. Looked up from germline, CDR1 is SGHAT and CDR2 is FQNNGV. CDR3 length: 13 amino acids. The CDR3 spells CASSFGGYYEQYF. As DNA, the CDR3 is TGTGCCAGCAGCTTCGGGGGGTACTACGAGCAGTACTTC. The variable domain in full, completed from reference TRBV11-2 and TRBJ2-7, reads EAGVAQSPRYKIIEKRQSVAFWCNPISGHATLYWYQQILGQGPKLLIQFQNNGVVDDSQLPKDRFSAERLKGVDSTLKIQPAKLEDSAVYLCASSFGGYYEQYFGPGTRLTVT.